This T cell receptor (beta chain) was recorded in a study of blood T cells in healthy people across ages. Study results and caveats: The long-lived group displayed more naive CD4+ cells, plus higher diversity, than the aged donors did.

Details on this clonotype: Its specificity is unknown.

Combining a sample-barcoded 5' primer with a J-beta primer mix, a second PCR ran for roughly 7 to 11 cycles. TCRdb reprocessed the 5' RACE reads via MiXCR and lists one record per CDR3 protein. The data contain 800,000 to 950,000 distinct CDR3 sequences, around 29% of them singletons. The CDR3 has 21 amino acids. The germline CDR1 and CDR2 sequences are MRHNA and SNTAGT. V lost 5 bases, J lost 5 bases, and 35 bases lay in between. These data were also reused for a study on T cells of mothers and their children.

The sequencing sample was made of blood. This chain connects TRBV6-4 to TRBJ2-3, with D hard to call. This TCR came from a woman in her thirties or forties in good health. As DNA, the CDR3 is TGTGCCAGCAGTCTACGCTCAGGTCTTGAGCGCCTTACAGAGAGAGAAGATACGCAGTATTTT. Encoded protein: CASSLRSGLERLTEREDTQYF.